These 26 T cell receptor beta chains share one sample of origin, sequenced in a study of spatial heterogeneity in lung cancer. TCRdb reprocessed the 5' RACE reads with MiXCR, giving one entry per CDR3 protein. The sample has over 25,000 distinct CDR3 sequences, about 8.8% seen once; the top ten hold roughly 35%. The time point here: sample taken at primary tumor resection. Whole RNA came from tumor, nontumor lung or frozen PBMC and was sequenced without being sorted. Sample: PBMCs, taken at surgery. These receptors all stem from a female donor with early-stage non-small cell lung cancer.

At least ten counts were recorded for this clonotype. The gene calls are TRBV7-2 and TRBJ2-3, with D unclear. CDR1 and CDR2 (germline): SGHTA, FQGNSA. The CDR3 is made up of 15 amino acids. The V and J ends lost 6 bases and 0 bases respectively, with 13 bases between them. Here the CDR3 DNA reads TGTGCCAGCAGATCGTTGGAGTGGAGCACAGATACGCAGTATTTT. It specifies CASRSLEWSTDTQYF.

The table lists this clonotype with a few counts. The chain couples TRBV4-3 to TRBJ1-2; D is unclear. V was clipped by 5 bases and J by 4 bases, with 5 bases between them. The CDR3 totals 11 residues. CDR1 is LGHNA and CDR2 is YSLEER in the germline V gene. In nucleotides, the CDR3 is TGCGCCAGCAGCAACATCTATGGCTACACCTTC. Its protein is CASSNIYGYTF.

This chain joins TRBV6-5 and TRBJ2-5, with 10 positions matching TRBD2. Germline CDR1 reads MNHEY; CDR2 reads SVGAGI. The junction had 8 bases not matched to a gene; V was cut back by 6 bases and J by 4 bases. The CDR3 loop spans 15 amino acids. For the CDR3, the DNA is TGTGCCAGCAGGACATTAGCGGGAGGCTCAGAGACCCAGTACTTC. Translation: CASRTLAGGSETQYF.

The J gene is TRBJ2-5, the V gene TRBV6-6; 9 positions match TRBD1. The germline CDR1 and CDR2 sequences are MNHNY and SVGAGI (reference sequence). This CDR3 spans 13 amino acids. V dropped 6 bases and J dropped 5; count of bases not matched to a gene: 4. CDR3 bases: TGTGCCAGCAGAAGGACAGGGGACGAGACCCAGTACTTC. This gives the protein CASRRTGDETQYF.

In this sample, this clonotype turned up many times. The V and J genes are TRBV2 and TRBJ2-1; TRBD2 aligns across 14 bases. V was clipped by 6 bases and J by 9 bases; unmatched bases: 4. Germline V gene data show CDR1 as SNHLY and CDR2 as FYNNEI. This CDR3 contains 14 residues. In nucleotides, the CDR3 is TGTGCCAGCAGGGGGACTAGCGGGAGACTTGAGCAGTTCTTC. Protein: CASRGTSGRLEQFF.

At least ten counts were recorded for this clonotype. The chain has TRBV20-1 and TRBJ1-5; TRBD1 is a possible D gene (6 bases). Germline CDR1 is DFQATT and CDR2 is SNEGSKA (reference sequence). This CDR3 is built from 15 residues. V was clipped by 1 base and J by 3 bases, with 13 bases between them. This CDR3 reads CSARARGAINQPQHF. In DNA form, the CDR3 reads TGCAGTGCTAGAGCGCGGGGGGCGATCAATCAGCCCCAGCATTTT.

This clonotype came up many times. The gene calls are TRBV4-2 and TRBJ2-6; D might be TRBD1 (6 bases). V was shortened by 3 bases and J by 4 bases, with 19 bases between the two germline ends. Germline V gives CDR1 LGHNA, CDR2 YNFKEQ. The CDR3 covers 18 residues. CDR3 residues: CASSQSLNRVAGANVLTF. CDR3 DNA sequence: TGTGCCAGCAGCCAGAGTTTAAACAGGGTAGCAGGGGCCAACGTCCTGACTTTC.

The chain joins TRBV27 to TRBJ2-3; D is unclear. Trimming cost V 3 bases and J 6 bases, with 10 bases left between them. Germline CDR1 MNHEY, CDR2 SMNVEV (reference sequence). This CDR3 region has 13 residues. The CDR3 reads CASSLKVRDTQYF. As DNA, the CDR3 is TGTGCCAGCAGTTTGAAGGTGAGGGATACGCAGTATTTT.

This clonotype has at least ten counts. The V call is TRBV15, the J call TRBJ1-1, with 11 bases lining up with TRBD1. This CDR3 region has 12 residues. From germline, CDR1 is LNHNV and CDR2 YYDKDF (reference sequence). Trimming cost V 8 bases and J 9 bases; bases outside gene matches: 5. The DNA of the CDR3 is TGTGCCACCGTCCGGGACAGGGGGAAAGCTTTCTTT. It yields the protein CATVRDRGKAFF.

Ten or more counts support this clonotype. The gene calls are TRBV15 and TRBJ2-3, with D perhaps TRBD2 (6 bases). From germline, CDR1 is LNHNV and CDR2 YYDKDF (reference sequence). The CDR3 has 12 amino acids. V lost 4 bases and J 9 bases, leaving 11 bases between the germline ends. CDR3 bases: TGTGCCACCAGCAATCTGGCGGGAACGCAGTATTTT. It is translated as CATSNLAGTQYF. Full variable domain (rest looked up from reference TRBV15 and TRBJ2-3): DAMVIQNPRYQVTQFGKPVTLSCSQTLNHNVMYWYQQKSSQAPKLLFHYYDKDFNNEADTPDNFQSRRPNTSFCFLDIRSPGLGDTAMYLCATSNLAGTQYFGPGTRLTVL.

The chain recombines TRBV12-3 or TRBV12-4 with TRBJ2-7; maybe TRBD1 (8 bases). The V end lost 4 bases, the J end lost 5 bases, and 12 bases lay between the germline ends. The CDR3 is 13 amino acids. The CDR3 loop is CASSYRGGDEQYF. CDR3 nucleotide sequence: TGTGCCAGCAGTTACAGGGGGGGCGACGAGCAGTACTTC.

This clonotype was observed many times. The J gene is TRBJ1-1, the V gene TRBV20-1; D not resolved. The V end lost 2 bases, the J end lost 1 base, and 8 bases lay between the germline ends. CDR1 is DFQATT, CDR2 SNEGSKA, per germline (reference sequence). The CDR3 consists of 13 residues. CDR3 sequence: CSARYISNTEAFF. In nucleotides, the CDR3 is TGCAGTGCTAGATACATCTCGAACACTGAAGCTTTCTTT.

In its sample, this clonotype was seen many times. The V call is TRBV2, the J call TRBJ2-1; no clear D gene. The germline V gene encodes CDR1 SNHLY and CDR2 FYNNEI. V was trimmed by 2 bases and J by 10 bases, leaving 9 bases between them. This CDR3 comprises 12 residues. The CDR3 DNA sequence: TGTGCCAGCAGTGAATTGGGAACCGAGCAGTTCTTC. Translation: CASSELGTEQFF. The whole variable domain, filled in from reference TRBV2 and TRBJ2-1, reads EPEVTQTPSHQVTQMGQEVILRCVPISNHLYFYWYRQILGQKVEFLVSFYNNEISEKSEIFDDQFSVERPDGSNFTLKIRSTKLEDSAMYFCASSELGTEQFFGPGTRLTVL.

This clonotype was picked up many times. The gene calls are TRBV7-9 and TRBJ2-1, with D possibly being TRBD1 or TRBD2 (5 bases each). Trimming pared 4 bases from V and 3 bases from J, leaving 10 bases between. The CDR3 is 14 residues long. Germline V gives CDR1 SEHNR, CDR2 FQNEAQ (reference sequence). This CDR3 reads CASSWGINYNEQFF. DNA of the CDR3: TGTGCCAGCAGCTGGGGGATCAACTACAATGAGCAGTTCTTC.

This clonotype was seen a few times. CDR3 loop: CASSLPPDSTQYF. The CDR3, as DNA: TGTGCCAGCAGCTTACCCCCGGACAGTACGCAGTATTTT. The J gene is TRBJ2-3, the V gene TRBV7-2, with D maybe TRBD1 (6 bases). Trimming shortened V by 2 bases and J by 8 bases, and 11 bases separated the two germline ends. The CDR3 has 13 amino acids. Germline lookup yields CDR1 SGHTA and CDR2 FQGNSA. The whole variable domain, remainder taken from reference TRBV7-2 and TRBJ2-3, is GAGVSQSPSNKVTEKGKDVELRCDPISGHTALYWYRQSLGQGLEFLIYFQGNSAPDKSGLPSDRFSAERTGGSVSTLTIQRTQQEDSAVYLCASSLPPDSTQYFGPGTRLTVL.

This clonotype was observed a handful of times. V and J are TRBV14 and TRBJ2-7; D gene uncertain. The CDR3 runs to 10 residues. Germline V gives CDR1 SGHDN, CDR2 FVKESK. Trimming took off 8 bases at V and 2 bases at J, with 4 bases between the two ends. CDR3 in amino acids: CASGTYEQYF. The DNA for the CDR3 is TGTGCCAGCGGAACCTACGAGCAGTACTTC. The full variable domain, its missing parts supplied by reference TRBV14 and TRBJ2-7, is EAGVTQFPSHSVIEKGQTVTLRCDPISGHDNLYWYRRVMGKEIKFLLHFVKESKQDESGMPNNRFLAERTGGTYSTLKVQPAELEDSGVYFCASGTYEQYFGPGTRLTVT.

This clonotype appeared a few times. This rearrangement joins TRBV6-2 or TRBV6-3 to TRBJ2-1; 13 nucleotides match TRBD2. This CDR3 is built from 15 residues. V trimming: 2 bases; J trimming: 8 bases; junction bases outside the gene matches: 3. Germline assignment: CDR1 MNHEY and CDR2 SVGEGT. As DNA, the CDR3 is TGTGCCAGCAGTTACGGGACTAGCGGGAAAGATGAGCAGTTCTTC. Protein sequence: CASSYGTSGKDEQFF.

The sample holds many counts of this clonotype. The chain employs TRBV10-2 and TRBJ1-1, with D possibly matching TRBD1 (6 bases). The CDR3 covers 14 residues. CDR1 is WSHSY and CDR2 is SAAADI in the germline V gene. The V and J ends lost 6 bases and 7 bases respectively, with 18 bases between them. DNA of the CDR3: TGCGCCAGCAGCGACGGGGGCAGGGGCCGTGAAGCTTTCTTT. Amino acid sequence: CASSDGGRGREAFF.

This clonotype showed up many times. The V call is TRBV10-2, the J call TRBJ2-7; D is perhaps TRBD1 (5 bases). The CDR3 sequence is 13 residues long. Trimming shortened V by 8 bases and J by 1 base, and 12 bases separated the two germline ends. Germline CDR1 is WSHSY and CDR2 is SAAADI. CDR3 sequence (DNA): TGCGCCAGCCGCGCGTCAGGGTCCTACGAGCAGTACGTC. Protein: CASRASGSYEQYV.

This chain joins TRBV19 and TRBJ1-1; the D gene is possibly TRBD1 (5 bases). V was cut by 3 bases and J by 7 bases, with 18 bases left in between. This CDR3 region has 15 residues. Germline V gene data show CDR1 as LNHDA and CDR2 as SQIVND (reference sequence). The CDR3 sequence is CASSIPLGVGLEAFF. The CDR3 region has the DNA TGTGCCAGTAGTATTCCATTAGGGGTCGGGCTTGAAGCTTTCTTT.

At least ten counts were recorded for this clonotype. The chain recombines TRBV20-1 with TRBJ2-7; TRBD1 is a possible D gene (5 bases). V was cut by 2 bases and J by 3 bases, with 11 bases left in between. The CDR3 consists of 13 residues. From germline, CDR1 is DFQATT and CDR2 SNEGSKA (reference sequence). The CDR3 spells CSARRGNIYEQYF. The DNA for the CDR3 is TGCAGTGCTAGAAGGGGTAACATCTACGAGCAGTACTTC.

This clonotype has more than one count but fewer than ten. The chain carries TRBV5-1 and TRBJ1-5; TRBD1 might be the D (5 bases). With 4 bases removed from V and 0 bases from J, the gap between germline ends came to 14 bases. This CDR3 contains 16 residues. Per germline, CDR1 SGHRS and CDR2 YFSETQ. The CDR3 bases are TGCGCCAGCAGCCCATTGGGGGGATATAGCAATCAGCCCCAGCATTTT. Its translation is CASSPLGGYSNQPQHF.

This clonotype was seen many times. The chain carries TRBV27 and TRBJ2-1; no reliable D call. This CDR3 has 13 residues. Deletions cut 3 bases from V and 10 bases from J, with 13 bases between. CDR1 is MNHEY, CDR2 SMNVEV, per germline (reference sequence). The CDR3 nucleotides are TGTGCCAGCAGTTTCCCCCGACTGGGGGAGCAGTTCTTC. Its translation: CASSFPRLGEQFF.

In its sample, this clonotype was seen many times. This chain's CDR3 is CASSRDTKSYNEQFF. DNA for the CDR3: TGTGCCAGCAGCCGGGACACAAAATCCTACAATGAGCAGTTCTTC. This rearrangement joins TRBV7-2 to TRBJ2-1; a weak D match, TRBD1 (6 bases). The V gene lost 5 bases and the J gene lost 1 base, with 12 bases spanning the gap. CDR3 length: 15 amino acids. Germline CDR1 SGHTA, CDR2 FQGNSA. Drawing the rest from reference TRBV7-2 and TRBJ2-1, the complete variable domain is GAGVSQSPSNKVTEKGKDVELRCDPISGHTALYWYRQSLGQGLEFLIYFQGNSAPDKSGLPSDRFSAERTGGSVSTLTIQRTQQEDSAVYLCASSRDTKSYNEQFFGPGTRLTVL.

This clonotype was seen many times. In DNA form, the CDR3 reads TGTGCCAGCAGTAGCGGGACGAACACCGGGGAGCTGTTTTTT. This encodes CASSSGTNTGELFF. V and J are TRBV7-3 and TRBJ2-2; 8 positions agree with TRBD2. The ends lost 6 bases at V and 0 bases at J; junction bases unmatched: 0. The CDR3 covers 14 residues. Per the germline V gene, CDR1 is SGHTA and CDR2 is FQGTGA.

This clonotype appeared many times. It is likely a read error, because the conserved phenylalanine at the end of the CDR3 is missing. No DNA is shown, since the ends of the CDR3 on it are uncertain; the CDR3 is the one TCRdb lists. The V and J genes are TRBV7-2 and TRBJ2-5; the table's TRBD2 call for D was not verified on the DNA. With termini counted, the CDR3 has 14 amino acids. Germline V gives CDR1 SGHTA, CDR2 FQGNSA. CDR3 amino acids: CASSLRETGTRDMV.